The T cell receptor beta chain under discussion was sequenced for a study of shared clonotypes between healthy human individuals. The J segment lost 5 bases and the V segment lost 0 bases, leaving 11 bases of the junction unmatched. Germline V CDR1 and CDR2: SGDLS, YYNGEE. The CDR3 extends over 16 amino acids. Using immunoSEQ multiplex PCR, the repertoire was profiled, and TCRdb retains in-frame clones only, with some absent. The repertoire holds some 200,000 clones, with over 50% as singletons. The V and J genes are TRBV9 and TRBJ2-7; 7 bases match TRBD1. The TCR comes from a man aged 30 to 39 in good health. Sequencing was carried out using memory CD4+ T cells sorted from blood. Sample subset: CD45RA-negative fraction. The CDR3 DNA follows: TGTGCCAGCAGCGTAGAGCCCGGACAGGTCAAGGACGAGCAGTACTTC. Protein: CASSVEPGQVKDEQYF.